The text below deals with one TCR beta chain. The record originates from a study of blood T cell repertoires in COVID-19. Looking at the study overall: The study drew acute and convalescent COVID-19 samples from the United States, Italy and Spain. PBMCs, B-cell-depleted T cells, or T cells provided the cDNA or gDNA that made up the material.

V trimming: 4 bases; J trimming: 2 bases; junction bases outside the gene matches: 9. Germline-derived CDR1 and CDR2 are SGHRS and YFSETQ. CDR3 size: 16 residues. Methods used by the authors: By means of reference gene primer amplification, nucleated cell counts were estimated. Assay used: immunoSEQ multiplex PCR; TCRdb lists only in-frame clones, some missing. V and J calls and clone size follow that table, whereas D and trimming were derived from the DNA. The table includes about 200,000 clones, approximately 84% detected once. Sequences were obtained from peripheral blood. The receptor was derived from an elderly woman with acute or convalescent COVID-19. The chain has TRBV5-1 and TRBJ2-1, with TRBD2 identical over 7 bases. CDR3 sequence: CASSPEGGSTYNEQFF. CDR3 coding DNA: TGCGCCAGCAGCCCGGAAGGCGGGAGCACCTACAATGAGCAGTTCTTC. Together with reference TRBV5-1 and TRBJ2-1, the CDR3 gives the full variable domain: KAGVTQTPRYLIKTRGQQVTLSCSPISGHRSVSWYQQTPGQGLQFLFEYFSETQRNKGNFPGRFSGRQFSNSRSEMNVSTLELGDSALYLCASSPEGGSTYNEQFFGPGTRLTVL.